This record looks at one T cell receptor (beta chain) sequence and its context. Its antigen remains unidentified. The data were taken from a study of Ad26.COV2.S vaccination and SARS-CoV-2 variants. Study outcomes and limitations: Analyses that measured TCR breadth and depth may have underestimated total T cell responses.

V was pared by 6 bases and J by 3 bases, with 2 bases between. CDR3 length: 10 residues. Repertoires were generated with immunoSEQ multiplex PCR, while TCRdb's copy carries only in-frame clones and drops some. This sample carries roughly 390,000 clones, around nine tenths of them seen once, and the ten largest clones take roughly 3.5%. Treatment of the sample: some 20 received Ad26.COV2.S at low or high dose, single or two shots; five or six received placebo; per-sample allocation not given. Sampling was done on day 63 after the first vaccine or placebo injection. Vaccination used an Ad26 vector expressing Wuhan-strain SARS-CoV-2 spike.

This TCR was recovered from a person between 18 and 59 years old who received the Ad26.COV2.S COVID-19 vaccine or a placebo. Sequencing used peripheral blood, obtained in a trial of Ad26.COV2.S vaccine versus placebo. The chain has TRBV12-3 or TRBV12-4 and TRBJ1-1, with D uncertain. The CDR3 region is CASSHTEAFF. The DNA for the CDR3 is TGTGCCAGCAGCCACACTGAAGCTTTCTTT.